This T cell receptor (beta chain) was identified during a study of cytomegalovirus exposure and HLA in healthy donors. Overall study findings and caveats: One later analysis reportedly identified an Asian-associated ancestry cluster that showed fewer N-insertions than the roughly 640-donor mean. The study carried out a later analysis of TCR beta sequences. It associated approximately 15,000 of them with specific HLA alleles at a false discovery rate of 0.05.

The germline CDR1 and CDR2 sequences are LGHNA and YNFKEQ. Trimming at V came to 0 bases and at J to 0 bases, leaving 10 bases not matched to a gene. CDR3 length: 19 residues. The PCR used 60 Vbeta and 13 Jbeta primers. Using immunoSEQ multiplex PCR, the repertoire was profiled, and TCRdb retains in-frame clones only, with some absent. The table has under 200,000 clones, under 80% seen once. This clone was detected a few times. Its antigen is as yet unknown. The sequence was obtained from a woman younger than 45 in good health and CMV-seronegative. The V gene is TRBV4-2, the J gene TRBJ2-1; 8 bases line up with TRBD2. The sequencing sample was made of PBMCs. The CDR3 coding sequence is TGTGCCAGCAGCCAAGATCGAGAAGCGGGGGCCCCCTCCTACAATGAGCAGTTCTTC. Encoded protein: CASSQDREAGAPSYNEQFF.